This TCR beta chain was documented in a study of early T cells in non-severe SARS-CoV-2 infection. The V segment lost 7 bases and the J segment 3 bases; nucleotides outside the gene matches: 9. CDR3 length equals 14 residues. Germline CDR1 reads SQVTM; CDR2 reads ANQGSEA. A single record per CDR3 protein comes from TCRdb applying MiXCR to the 5' RACE reads. The sample has about 85,000 distinct CDR3 sequences; under 15% are singletons. The sequencing sample was made of whole blood. The clonotype originates from an adult who was a healthcare worker with PCR-confirmed SARS-CoV-2 infection or an uninfected control (not recorded which). The rearrangement joins TRBV29-1 to TRBJ2-7, with TRBD1 identical over 10 bases. Here the CDR3 DNA reads TGCAGCGCCGCTACGACAGGGGGCAGCTACGAGCAGTACTTC. Amino acid sequence: CSAATTGGSYEQYF.